This TCR beta chain was identified in a study of Graves' ophthalmopathy and Graves' hyperthyroidism. As the template, RNA transcripts were used to amplify TCR beta CDR3 regions. Investigators did first-round RT-PCR with HTBI primers, then second-round multiplex PCR. TCRdb fed the multiplex PCR reads into MiXCR, producing one record per CDR3 protein. The sample holds more than 300,000 distinct CDR3 sequences, approximately 15% seen once. Broader study findings: Sensitivity reached 85% to 90% and specificity approximately 81% for a 13-signature model separating ophthalmopathy from stable hyperthyroidism.

This clonotype was observed many times. The target antigen is unknown. Researchers classed hyperthyroidism as stable given no ophthalmopathy within 18 months of follow-up. An approximately 10 ml volume of fresh peripheral blood provided the PBMCs. V was pared by 5 bases and J by 4 bases, with 7 bases between. This CDR3 is 12 amino acids long. CDR1 is KGHDR and CDR2 is SFDVKD in the germline V gene. The sequence came from a young woman with stable Graves' hyperthyroidism. The sample taken for sequencing was peripheral blood. This rearrangement joins TRBV24-1 to TRBJ2-5; weak D call: TRBD1 (6 bases). CDR3: CATSAGVETQYF. The DNA of the CDR3 is TGTGCCACCAGTGCAGGGGTAGAGACCCAGTACTTC.